This T cell receptor (beta chain) is from a study of T cells in Graves' hyperthyroidism and ophthalmopathy. This clonotype has ten or more counts. Amplified regions were TCR beta CDR3 sequences from RNA transcripts. Researchers ran a first-round RT-PCR on the TCR CDR3 using the HTBI primer set. One entry per CDR3 protein, called by TCRdb with MiXCR from the multiplex PCR reads. The sample yields fewer than 800,000 distinct CDR3 sequences, less than 20% seen once. Per the germline V gene, CDR1 is GTSNPN and CDR2 is SVGIG (reference sequence). This CDR3 contains 13 residues. The V segment lost 4 bases and the J segment 9 bases; nucleotides outside the gene matches: 2.

Sequences were obtained from blood. The receptor was derived from a man younger than 30 with Graves' hyperthyroidism. The V gene is TRBV30, the J gene TRBJ2-1; 14 positions match TRBD2. Here the CDR3 reads CAWTGLAGGEQFF. The CDR3 region has the DNA TGTGCCTGGACCGGACTAGCGGGAGGTGAGCAGTTCTTC.